Each of the 21 T cell receptor beta chains below was sequenced from the same sample in a study of blood T cells in healthy people across ages. Through a sample-barcoded 5' primer and a J-beta primer mix, a second PCR was run for about 6 to 11 cycles. TCRdb passed the 5' RACE reads through MiXCR, listing each CDR3 protein once. The sample has 600,000 or so distinct CDR3 sequences, roughly 21% seen once. Material for sequencing was blood. These receptors were obtained from a man between 65 and 85 years old in good health.

The DNA of the CDR3 is TGCGCCAGCTCGACAGGGATAAACGAGCAGTACTTC. Its translation is CASSTGINEQYF. The chain joins TRBV5-1 to TRBJ2-5; 7 nucleotides line up with TRBD1. Matching the DNA end better, TRBJ2-7 makes the J call doubtful. The CDR3 has 12 residues. Looked up from germline, CDR1 is SGHRS and CDR2 is YFSETQ.

DNA for the CDR3: TGTGCCAGCAGCTTAACCGGGTCAGGGGGGGATGAGCAGTTCTTC. Amino acid sequence: CASSLTGSGGDEQFF. The V call is TRBV7-3, the J call TRBJ2-1; either TRBD1 or TRBD2 may fit D (7 bases each). V lost 0 bases, J lost 8 bases, and 14 bases lay in between. This CDR3 is built from 15 residues. Germline V CDR1 and CDR2: SGHTA, FQGTGA.

This clonotype was observed a handful of times. The genes are TRBV9 and TRBJ2-3, with TRBD2 as a possible D gene (5 bases). V lost 0 bases and J 1 base, leaving 12 bases between the germline ends. This CDR3 has 16 amino acids. CDR1 and CDR2 (germline): SGDLS, YYNGEE. The DNA of the CDR3 is TGTGCCAGCAGCGTAGTCCAGGCGGGCGGCACAGATACGCAGTATTTT. Translated: CASSVVQAGGTDTQYF.

In this sample, this clonotype turned up a few times. The chain has TRBV4-1 and TRBJ2-5, with TRBD2 matching 11 bases. The DNA end lines up better with TRBJ2-7; the J call may be wrong. CDR1 MGHRA and CDR2 YSYEKL come from the germline V gene. The CDR3 has 17 amino acids. The CDR3 region is CASSQTTSGRETYEQYF. The DNA of the CDR3 is TGCGCCAGCAGCCAAACAACTAGCGGGAGAGAAACTTACGAGCAGTACTTC.

This clonotype came up many times. This rearrangement joins TRBV20-1 to TRBJ2-5; D possibly corresponds to TRBD2 (5 bases). The V end lost 2 bases, the J end lost 2 bases, and 9 bases lay between the germline ends. This CDR3 spans 13 amino acids. Per germline, CDR1 DFQATT and CDR2 SNEGSKA (reference sequence). CDR3 in DNA: TGCAGTGCTAGACCACTAGAACAAGAGACCCAGTACTTC. Protein: CSARPLEQETQYF.

This clonotype has more than one count but fewer than ten. The rearrangement links TRBV5-1 to TRBJ2-1, with D perhaps matching TRBD2 (5 bases). Germline assignment: CDR1 SGHRS and CDR2 YFSETQ. The CDR3 contains 15 residues. V lost 0 bases and J 5 bases, leaving 12 bases between the germline ends. The CDR3 reads CASSLGGSVNNEQFF. CDR3 sequence (DNA): TGCGCCAGCAGCTTGGGTGGTAGCGTCAACAATGAGCAGTTCTTC.

This clonotype was detected only a few times. The chain recombines TRBV20-1 with TRBJ1-1; D unclear. The CDR3 consists of 13 residues. Per germline, CDR1 DFQATT and CDR2 SNEGSKA (reference sequence). V shed 0 bases and J shed 9 bases, with 14 bases lying between them. CDR3 protein: CSARDSPGGKAFF. In DNA, the CDR3 is TGCAGTGCTAGAGATTCCCCGGGAGGAAAAGCTTTCTTT.

The chain couples TRBV5-1 to TRBJ2-1; the match to TRBD2 covers 10 bases. J gave up 5 bases and V 4 bases, and 6 bases lay outside the gene matches. Germline-derived CDR1 and CDR2 are SGHRS and YFSETQ. The CDR3 has 15 amino acids. This CDR3 reads CASSITTSGNNEQFF. DNA for the CDR3: TGCGCCAGCAGCATAACTACTAGCGGGAACAATGAGCAGTTCTTC.

This clonotype was counted only a few times. The gene calls are TRBV5-5 and TRBJ2-7; D is possibly TRBD2 (6 bases). Trimming stripped 4 bases from V and 2 bases from J, with 13 bases between. The germline V gene encodes CDR1 SGHKS and CDR2 YYEKEE (reference sequence). The CDR3 is 14 residues long. This CDR3 reads CASSLRGFTYEQYF. The CDR3 coding sequence is TGTGCCAGCAGCCTCCGGGGGTTTACCTACGAGCAGTACTTC.

This rearrangement joins TRBV6-5 to TRBJ2-1, with 8 nucleotides matching TRBD2. V lost 2 bases and J lost 4; bases outside the gene matches: 4. The germline V gene has CDR1 MNHEY and CDR2 SVGAGI. The CDR3 extends over 15 amino acids. CDR3 in amino acids: CASSYGGGPYNEQFF. The CDR3 DNA is TGTGCCAGCAGTTACGGCGGGGGGCCTTACAATGAGCAGTTCTTC.

This CDR3 is CSVGTERQHF. The CDR3 DNA reads TGCAGCGTTGGGACGGAACGGCAGCATTTT. V and J are TRBV29-1 and TRBJ1-5; D gene ambiguous. CDR3 length: 10 residues. V lost 4 bases to trimming and J lost 13 bases, with 11 bases between them. Germline CDR1 and CDR2: SQVTM and ANQGSEA.

The table lists this clonotype with a few counts. The chain carries TRBV29-1 and TRBJ2-7, with TRBD2 as a possible D gene (5 bases). CDR1 is SQVTM, CDR2 ANQGSEA, per germline. V dropped 3 bases and J dropped 2 bases, with 14 bases sitting between them. There are 14 residues in the CDR3. This CDR3 is CSVDSPAGPYEQYF. The CDR3 DNA reads as TGCAGCGTTGATAGCCCTGCGGGCCCCTACGAGCAGTACTTC.

This clonotype has just one count. This rearrangement joins TRBV27 to TRBJ2-7, with 10 bases that match TRBD2. The CDR3 consists of 17 residues. Germline trimming cut 0 bases from V and 2 bases from J; bases unmatched to any gene: 7. CDR1 MNHEY and CDR2 SMNVEV come from the germline V gene (reference sequence). CDR3 loop: CASSLSGAGGPPYEQYF. The CDR3 DNA follows: TGTGCCAGCAGTTTATCGGGAGCGGGAGGGCCCCCCTACGAGCAGTACTTC.

V and J are TRBV7-9 and TRBJ2-5; D is perhaps TRBD1 or TRBD2 (5 bases each). The last part of the DNA fits TRBJ2-1 better; the J call may be wrong. CDR1 and CDR2 from the germline V gene are SEHNR and FQNEAQ (reference sequence). This CDR3 is 15 amino acids long. The CDR3 DNA reads TGTGCCAGCAGCGCACGGGACGGCGCGTACAATGAGCAGTTCTTC. This encodes CASSARDGAYNEQFF.

This clonotype was counted a few times. The chain combines TRBV2 with TRBJ2-7, with no clear D. The CDR3 totals 14 residues. The V gene lost 7 bases and the J gene lost 2 bases, with 15 bases spanning the gap. Germline CDR1 is SNHLY and CDR2 is FYNNEI. As DNA, the CDR3 is TGTGCCAGCACCCTCGCGGACGGTGCCTACGAGCAGTACTTC. Its protein is CASTLADGAYEQYF.

This clonotype was detected ten times or more. The chain is built from TRBV20-1 and TRBJ2-3; D unclear. The CDR3 is 12 amino acids. Germline lookup yields CDR1 DFQATT and CDR2 SNEGSKA (reference sequence). V dropped 6 bases and J dropped 2 bases, with 9 bases sitting between them. CDR3 nucleotides: TGCAGTGCCCCCGACCTCACAGATACGCAGTATTTT. It translates to CSAPDLTDTQYF.

The V gene is TRBV11-2, the J gene TRBJ2-2; no clear D. This CDR3 spans 13 amino acids. Trimming cost V 1 base and J 7 bases, with 7 bases left between them. Germline V gene lookup returns CDR1 SGHAT and CDR2 FQNNGV. CDR3 amino acids: CASSLGDFGELFF. DNA of the CDR3: TGTGCCAGCAGCTTAGGCGATTTCGGGGAGCTGTTTTTT.

This rearrangement joins TRBV6-6 to TRBJ1-5; D might be TRBD1 (5 bases). The germline V gene has CDR1 MNHNY and CDR2 SVGAGI (reference sequence). This CDR3 has 16 amino acids. Trimming left V 2 bases short and J 5 bases short, with 16 bases between. The DNA for the CDR3 is TGTGCCAGCAGTTACGGGATGGGGCGCGATGATCAGCCCCAGCATTTT. This sequence encodes CASSYGMGRDDQPQHF.

This clonotype has only a few counts. The rearrangement uses TRBV20-1 and TRBJ2-1, with D unclear. The CDR3 contains 15 residues. Germline V lookup: CDR1 DFQATT, CDR2 SNEGSKA (reference sequence). V dropped 4 bases and J dropped 0 bases, with 13 bases sitting between them. The CDR3 here is CSAKGLRSSYNEQFF. CDR3 sequence (DNA): TGCAGTGCTAAGGGTCTACGGTCCTCCTACAATGAGCAGTTCTTC.

This clonotype occurred a few times. The chain couples TRBV5-5 to TRBJ2-4, with D perhaps TRBD2 (6 bases). Germline V gives CDR1 SGHKS, CDR2 YYEKEE (reference sequence). V shed 3 bases and J shed 0 bases, with 19 bases lying between them. The CDR3 sequence is 18 residues long. CDR3: CASSWGRGEALAKNIQYF. The CDR3 coding sequence is TGTGCCAGCAGCTGGGGCCGTGGGGAGGCCCTAGCCAAAAACATTCAGTACTTC.

This clonotype was recorded at least ten times. J is TRBJ2-3 and V is TRBV27, with 7 nucleotides matching TRBD2. The V segment lost 1 base and the J segment 4 bases; nucleotides outside the gene matches: 5. The germline gives CDR1 MNHEY, CDR2 SMNVEV (reference sequence). This CDR3 contains 15 residues. CDR3 sequence: CASSLLGRDSDTQYF. CDR3 DNA: TGTGCCAGCAGTTTATTGGGGAGGGACTCAGATACGCAGTATTTT.